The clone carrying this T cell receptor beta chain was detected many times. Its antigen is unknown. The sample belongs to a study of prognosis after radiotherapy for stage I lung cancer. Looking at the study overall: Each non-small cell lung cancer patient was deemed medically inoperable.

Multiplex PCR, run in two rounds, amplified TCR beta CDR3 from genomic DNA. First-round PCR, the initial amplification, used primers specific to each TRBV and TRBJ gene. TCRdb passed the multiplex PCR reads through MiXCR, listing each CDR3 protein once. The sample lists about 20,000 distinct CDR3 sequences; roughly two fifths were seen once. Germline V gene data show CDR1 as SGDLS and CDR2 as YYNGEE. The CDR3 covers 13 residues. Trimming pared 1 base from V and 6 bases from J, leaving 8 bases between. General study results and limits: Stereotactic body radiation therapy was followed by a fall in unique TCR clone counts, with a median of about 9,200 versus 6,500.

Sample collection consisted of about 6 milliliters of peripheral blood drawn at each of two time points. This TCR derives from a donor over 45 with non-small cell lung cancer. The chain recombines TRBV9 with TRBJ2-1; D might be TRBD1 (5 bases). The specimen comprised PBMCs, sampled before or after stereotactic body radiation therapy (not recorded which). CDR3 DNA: TGTGCCAGCAGCGTACAGGGTACCAATGAGCAGTTCTTC. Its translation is CASSVQGTNEQFF.